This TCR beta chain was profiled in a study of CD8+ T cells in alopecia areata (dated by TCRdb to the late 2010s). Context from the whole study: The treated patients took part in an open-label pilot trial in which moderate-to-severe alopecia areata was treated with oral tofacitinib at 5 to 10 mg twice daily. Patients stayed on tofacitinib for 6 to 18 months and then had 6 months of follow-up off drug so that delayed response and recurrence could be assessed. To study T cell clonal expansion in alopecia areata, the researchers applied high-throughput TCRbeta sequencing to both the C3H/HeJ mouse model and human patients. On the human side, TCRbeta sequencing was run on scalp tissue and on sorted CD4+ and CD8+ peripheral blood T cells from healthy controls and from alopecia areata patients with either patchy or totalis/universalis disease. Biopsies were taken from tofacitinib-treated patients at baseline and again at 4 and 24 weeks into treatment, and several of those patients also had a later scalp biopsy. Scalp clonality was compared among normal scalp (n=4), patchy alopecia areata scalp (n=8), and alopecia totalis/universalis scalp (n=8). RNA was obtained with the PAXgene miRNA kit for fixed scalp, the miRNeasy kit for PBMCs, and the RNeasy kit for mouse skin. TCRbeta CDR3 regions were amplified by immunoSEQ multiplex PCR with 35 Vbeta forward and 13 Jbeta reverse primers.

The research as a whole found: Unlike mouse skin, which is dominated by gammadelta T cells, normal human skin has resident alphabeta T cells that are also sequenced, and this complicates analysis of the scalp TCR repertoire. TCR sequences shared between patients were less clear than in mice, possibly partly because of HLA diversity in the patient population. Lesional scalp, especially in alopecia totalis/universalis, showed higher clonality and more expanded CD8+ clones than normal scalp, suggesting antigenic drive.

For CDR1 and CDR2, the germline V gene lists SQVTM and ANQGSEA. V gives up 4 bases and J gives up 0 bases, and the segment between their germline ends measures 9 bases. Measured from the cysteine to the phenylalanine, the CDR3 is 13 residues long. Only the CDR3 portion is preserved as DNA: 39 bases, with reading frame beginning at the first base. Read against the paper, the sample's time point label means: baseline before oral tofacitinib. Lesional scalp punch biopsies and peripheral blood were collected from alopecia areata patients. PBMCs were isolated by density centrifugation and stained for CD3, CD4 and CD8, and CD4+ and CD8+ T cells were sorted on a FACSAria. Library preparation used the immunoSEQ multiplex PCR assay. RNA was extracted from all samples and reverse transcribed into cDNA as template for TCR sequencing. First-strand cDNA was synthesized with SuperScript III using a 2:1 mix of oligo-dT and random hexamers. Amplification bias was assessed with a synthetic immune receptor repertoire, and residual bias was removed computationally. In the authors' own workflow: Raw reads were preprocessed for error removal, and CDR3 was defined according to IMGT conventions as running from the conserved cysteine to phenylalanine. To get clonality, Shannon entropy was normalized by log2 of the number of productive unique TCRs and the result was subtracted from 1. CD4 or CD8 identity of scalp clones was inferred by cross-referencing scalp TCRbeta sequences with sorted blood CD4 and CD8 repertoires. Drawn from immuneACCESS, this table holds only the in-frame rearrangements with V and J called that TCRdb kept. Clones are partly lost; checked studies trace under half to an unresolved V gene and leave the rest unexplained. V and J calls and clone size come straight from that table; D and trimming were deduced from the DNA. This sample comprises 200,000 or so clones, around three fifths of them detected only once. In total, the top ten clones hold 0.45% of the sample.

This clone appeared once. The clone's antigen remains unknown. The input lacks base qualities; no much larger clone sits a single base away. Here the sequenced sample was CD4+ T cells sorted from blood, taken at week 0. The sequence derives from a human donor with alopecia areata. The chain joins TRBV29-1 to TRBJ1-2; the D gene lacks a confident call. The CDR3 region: CSVVDWANYGYTF. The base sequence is TGCAGCGTTGTGGACTGGGCTAACTATGGCTACACCTTC.